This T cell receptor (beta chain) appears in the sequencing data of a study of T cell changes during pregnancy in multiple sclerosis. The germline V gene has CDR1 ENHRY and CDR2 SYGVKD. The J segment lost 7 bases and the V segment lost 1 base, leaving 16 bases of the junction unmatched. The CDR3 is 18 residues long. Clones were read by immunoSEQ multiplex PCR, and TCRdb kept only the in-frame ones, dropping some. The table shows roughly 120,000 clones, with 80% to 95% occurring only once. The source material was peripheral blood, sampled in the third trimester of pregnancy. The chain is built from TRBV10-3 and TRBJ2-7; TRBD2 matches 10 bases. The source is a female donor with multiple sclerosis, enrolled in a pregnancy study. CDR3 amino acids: CAISEWAQGERGGLEQYF. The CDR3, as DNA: TGTGCCATCAGTGAGTGGGCCCAGGGAGAGCGGGGGGGATTAGAGCAGTACTTC.